The 29 T cell receptor beta chains in this list originate from one sample, sequenced in a study of immune characterization of retroperitoneal liposarcoma. From the PCR reads, TCRdb called clonotypes with MiXCR, one entry per CDR3 protein. The sample gives some 9,300 distinct CDR3 sequences, about 39% of which show up once; around 21% is in the top ten. The sequencing sample was made of tumor tissue. The receptors shown here come from a male donor with retroperitoneal liposarcoma.

This chain links TRBV6-5 with TRBJ2-5; 11 positions agree with TRBD1. The J call is doubtful: the DNA matches TRBJ2-7 better. Germline assignment: CDR1 MNHEY and CDR2 SVGAGI. This CDR3 is built from 15 residues. This chain's CDR3 is CASLEAPGQGDEQYF. In DNA form, the CDR3 reads TGTGCCAGCCTGGAGGCACCGGGACAGGGGGACGAGCAGTACTTC.

The V and J genes are TRBV7-6 and TRBJ2-5; D could derive from TRBD1 or TRBD2 (6 bases each). The J call may be in error: the DNA end matches TRBJ2-1 better. The CDR3 has 14 residues. The germline CDR1 and CDR2 sequences are SGHVS and FNYEAQ. CDR3 protein: CASSLERGQETQFF. CDR3 DNA: TGTGCCAGCAGCTTAGAACGGGGGCAAGAGACCCAGTTCTTC.

Comments on this clonotype: A clone one base away is much larger, so this may be a read error. The chain couples TRBV7-6 to TRBJ2-5; D is perhaps TRBD2 (6 bases). Germline V gene data show CDR1 as SGHVS and CDR2 as FNYEAQ. The CDR3 length is 15 residues. The DNA for the CDR3 is TGTGCTAGCAGCCCGGCAGGGAGGAGTGGAGAGACCGAGTACTTC. Protein sequence: CASSPAGRSGETEYF.

The chain combines TRBV12-3 or TRBV12-4 with TRBJ2-1; tentative D call: TRBD2 (6 bases). This CDR3 is built from 15 residues. V was clipped by 3 bases and J by 5 bases, with 14 bases between them. CDR3 DNA: TGTGCCAGCAGTTTCTGGGACTTCGGCGACAATGAGCAGTTCTTC. It codes for CASSFWDFGDNEQFF.

This clonotype has ten or more counts. J is TRBJ2-6 and V is TRBV6-1; 9 nucleotides align to TRBD1. The CDR3 sequence is 17 residues long. Trimming removed 7 bases from V and 1 base from J; junction bases left unmatched: 8. Germline V gives CDR1 MNHNS, CDR2 SASEGT. The CDR3 spells CASTLTGGTSGANVLTF. CDR3 coding DNA: TGTGCCAGCACCCTGACAGGGGGTACTTCTGGGGCCAACGTCCTGACTTTC.

This clonotype appeared a few times. The V and J genes are TRBV7-9 and TRBJ2-1, with D perhaps matching TRBD2 (5 bases). The assigned J gene may be wrong: the sequence end matches TRBJ2-7 better. The CDR3 loop spans 12 amino acids. Per germline, CDR1 SEHNR and CDR2 FQNEAQ (reference sequence). Written as DNA, the CDR3 is TGTGCCAGCAACCCGGCGAGGACTGAGCAGTACTTC. Residues: CASNPARTEQYF.

This clonotype was found many times. The J gene is TRBJ2-3, the V gene TRBV27, with D possibly matching TRBD1 (10 bases). CDR3 size: 18 residues. Germline V gene data show CDR1 as MNHEY and CDR2 as SMNVEV (reference sequence). V lost 4 bases and J lost 5, with 25 bases in between. The CDR3 reads CASSSPAGGTGVVDTQYF. The CDR3 DNA is TGTGCCAGCAGTTCCCCCGCGGGGGGGACAGGGGTGGTAGATACGCAGTATTTT.

V and J are TRBV6-1 and TRBJ2-4; perhaps D is TRBD1 or TRBD2 (5 bases each). The J call may be wrong; the DNA end is better matched by TRBJ2-7. The V gene's germline CDR1 is MNHNS and CDR2 SASEGT. The CDR3 length is 14 residues. CDR3 nucleotide sequence: TGTGCCAGCATAAAAGGGACGGTCTCCTACGAGCAGTACTTC. This translates into CASIKGTVSYEQYF.

The chain has TRBV12-3 or TRBV12-4 and TRBJ2-1, with D possibly matching TRBD1 (5 bases). Gene TRBJ2-7 matches the end of the DNA better, so the J call may be wrong. This CDR3 spans 15 amino acids. For the CDR3, the DNA is TGTGCCAGCAGTCTAGGGGTCAGCCACGACAATGAGCAGTACTTC. Translated: CASSLGVSHDNEQYF.

A word on this clonotype: An end of the junction does not agree with germline; a read error may underlie this. The chain employs TRBV7-7 and TRBJ2-5; 8 bases map to TRBD2. The DNA end lines up better with TRBJ2-1; the J call may be wrong. The germline V gene has CDR1 SSHAT and CDR2 FNYEAQ (reference sequence). This CDR3 is built from 15 residues. Here the CDR3 DNA reads TGTGCTAGCAGCTTGTCGGGGGGGCGGTTCCATGAGCAGTTCTTC. Its translation: CASSLSGGRFHEQFF.

The rearrangement joins TRBV7-2 to TRBJ2-5; the match to TRBD2 covers 10 bases. The closer fit of TRBJ2-7 to the DNA end suggests the J call may be wrong. CDR3 size: 13 residues. The germline V gene has CDR1 SGHTA and CDR2 FQGNSA. In nucleotides, the CDR3 is TGTGCCACCTCACTAGCGGGAACCTACGAGCAGTACTTC. Translated: CATSLAGTYEQYF.

This CDR3 reads CASSEARTVTGNLRVSNQPQHF. In DNA form, the CDR3 reads TGTGCCAGCAGTGAAGCCCGAACGGTCACAGGGAATCTGAGGGTTAGCAATCAGCCCCAGCATTTT. This chain links TRBV6-1 with TRBJ1-5, with a possible D match to TRBD1 (6 bases). The CDR3 consists of 22 residues. CDR1 is MNHNS and CDR2 is SASEGT in the germline V gene. The germline V and J ends were trimmed by 0 bases and 0 bases, with 27 bases remaining between them.

This clonotype turned up a few times. The J gene is TRBJ2-6, the V gene TRBV6-1, with TRBD1 matching 9 bases. The CDR3 has 14 residues. CDR1 is MNHNS, CDR2 SASEGT, per germline. V trimming: 8 bases; J trimming: 3 bases; junction bases outside the gene matches: 2. The DNA for the CDR3 is TGTGCCAGCGGACAGGGGTTTGGGGCCAACGTCCTGACTTTC. Protein product: CASGQGFGANVLTF.

This clonotype showed up just once. The chain couples TRBV6-1 to TRBJ2-2, with D hard to call. The CDR3 totals 15 residues. In germline, CDR1 is MNHNS, CDR2 SASEGT. Trimming shortened V by 2 bases and J by 3 bases, and 10 bases separated the two germline ends. The CDR3 sequence: CASSELEGDTGELFF. The CDR3 nucleotides are TGTGCCAGCAGTGAATTGGAAGGTGACACCGGGGAGCTGTTTTTT.

This clonotype is medium-sized in the sample. The gene calls are TRBV7-8 and TRBJ2-5; D remains ambiguous. V gave up 1 base and J gave up 11 bases, with 11 bases separating them. Germline V lookup: CDR1 SGHVS, CDR2 FQNEAQ. The CDR3 contains 12 residues. CDR3 coding DNA: TGTGCCAGCAGCTTAGACGGGCCTGAGCAGTACTTC. Residues: CASSLDGPEQYF.

The chain recombines TRBV11-2 with TRBJ2-3; the D gene is possibly TRBD1 (5 bases). The CDR3 consists of 11 residues. Germline lookup yields CDR1 SGHAT and CDR2 FQNNGV. The V end was cut by 9 bases, the J end by 1 base, with 5 bases between. In nucleotides, the CDR3 is TGTGCCAGAGGGGGCACAGATACGCAGTATTTT. Translating gives CARGGTDTQYF.

This chain connects TRBV10-1 to TRBJ2-1; possible D gene TRBD1, 6 bases. The V and J ends lost 3 bases and 6 bases respectively, with 12 bases between them. The CDR3 contains 14 residues. Germline V gene data show CDR1 as WNHNN and CDR2 as SYGVQD (reference sequence). In DNA, the CDR3 is TGCGCCAGCAGTGATCTCGGACAGAGCAATGAGCAGTTCTTC. Translation gives CASSDLGQSNEQFF.

The V gene is TRBV12-3 or TRBV12-4, the J gene TRBJ2-1; D gene uncertain. The DNA end lines up better with TRBJ2-5; the J call may be wrong. This CDR3 has 14 amino acids. For the CDR3, the DNA is TGTGCCAGCAGTTTTTGGTGTAGTGAAGAGACCCAGTACTTC. The encoded protein is CASSFWCSEETQYF.

The chain is built from TRBV7-2 and TRBJ2-3, with TRBD2 matching 8 bases. V lost 5 bases to trimming and J lost 4 bases; unmatched junction nucleotides: 5. Germline lookup yields CDR1 SGHTA and CDR2 FQGNSA. The CDR3 is made up of 14 amino acids. The CDR3 bases are TGTGCCAGCAGCCCTCGGGGGGGCGCAGATACGCAGTATTTT. Encoded protein: CASSPRGGADTQYF.

The chain combines TRBV7-2 with TRBJ2-1; 13 bases line up with TRBD2. CDR3 size: 17 residues. Germline V CDR1 and CDR2: SGHTA, FQGNSA. Unmatched junction bases numbered 12, after V lost 0 bases and J lost 13 bases. The CDR3 nucleotides are TGTGCCAGCAGCTTAGCGCGACTAGCGGGGGGTGGGGAGACCCAGTTCTTC. This encodes CASSLARLAGGGETQFF.

The chain couples TRBV6-6 to TRBJ2-3; D gene uncertain. V lost 0 bases, J lost 11 bases, and 12 bases lay in between. The CDR3 extends over 13 amino acids. Germline V CDR1 and CDR2: MNHNY, SVGAGI (reference sequence). In DNA form, the CDR3 reads TGTGCCAGCAGTTACTCTCAGCGACCCCGGCAGTATTTT. It encodes CASSYSQRPRQYF.

This clonotype was picked up a small number of times. The rearrangement links TRBV28 to TRBJ2-7; a weak D match, TRBD2 (6 bases). The CDR3 is 14 amino acids. Germline CDR1 is MDHEN and CDR2 is SYDVKM. V was trimmed by 8 bases and J by 3 bases, leaving 17 bases between them. The CDR3 region is CASRYRMGGYEQYF. The DNA of the CDR3 is TGTGCCAGCCGCTACCGAATGGGGGGCTACGAGCAGTACTTC.

The J gene is TRBJ2-1, the V gene TRBV6-8; 7 bases align to TRBD2. Germline CDR1 MNHGY, CDR2 SAAAGT. Trimming at V came to 7 bases and at J to 13 bases, leaving 19 bases not matched to a gene. This CDR3 comprises 15 residues. This chain's CDR3 is CASTREGTPGNIQFF. CDR3 nucleotide sequence: TGTGCCAGCACTAGGGAGGGGACGCCGGGAAACATTCAGTTCTTC.

The chain is built from TRBV6-1 and TRBJ2-5; D call uncertain. Judging by the DNA end, TRBJ2-7 fits better; the J call may be wrong. Germline CDR1 MNHNS, CDR2 SASEGT. The length of the CDR3 is 14 residues. The CDR3 protein is CASSSGLINGEQYF. The CDR3 DNA follows: TGTGCCAGCAGTTCTGGGTTAATCAACGGCGAGCAGTACTTC.

The V call is TRBV6-6, the J call TRBJ2-3; the match to TRBD1 covers 8 bases. The CDR3 has 15 amino acids. The V gene's germline CDR1 is MNHNY and CDR2 SVGAGI (reference sequence). Trimming cost V 3 bases and J 3 bases; bases outside gene matches: 5. The CDR3 is CASSYRTGRTDTQYF. The CDR3 DNA follows: TGTGCCAGCAGTTATAGGACAGGGAGGACAGATACGCAGTATTTT.

The V gene is TRBV6-1, the J gene TRBJ2-3; no reliable D call. The J call may be incorrect, as the DNA end agrees better with TRBJ2-5. Germline-derived CDR1 and CDR2 are MNHNS and SASEGT. This CDR3 contains 12 residues. CDR3 coding DNA: TGTGCCAGCTGTCACGCAATCGAGACCCAGTACTTC. Translation: CASCHAIETQYF.

For this clonotype: A junction end diverges from the germline sequence, so it may reflect a read error. The chain combines TRBV10-2 with TRBJ2-1; 16 bases are shared with TRBD2. Matching the DNA end better, TRBJ2-5 makes the J call doubtful. CDR3 size: 17 residues. Germline V gene sequence: CDR1 WSHSY, CDR2 SAAADI. This CDR3 reads CASNEGGLAGGPKTQYF. In DNA form, the CDR3 reads TGCGCCAGCAATGAGGGGGGACTAGCGGGAGGGCCAAAGACCCAGTACTTC.

This clonotype was seen at least ten times. V gene TRBV6-4 combines with J gene TRBJ2-1; TRBD1 matches at 10 bases. Germline trimming cut 3 bases from V and 2 bases from J; bases unmatched to any gene: 7. The CDR3 runs to 17 residues. CDR1 and CDR2 (germline): MRHNA, SNTAGT. The CDR3 reads CASSDTGTGDPYNEQFF. DNA for the CDR3: TGTGCCAGCAGTGATACCGGGACAGGGGATCCCTACAATGAGCAGTTCTTC.

The chain has TRBV7-2 and TRBJ2-1; the D gene is possibly TRBD1 (6 bases). The CDR3 has 15 amino acids. CDR1 SGHTA and CDR2 FQGNSA come from the germline V gene. V lost 5 bases and J 10 bases, leaving 21 bases between the germline ends. The CDR3 coding sequence is TGTGCCAGCAGCCGGGGCAGGGGACCCTTCTACGAGCAGTTCTTC. Its translation is CASSRGRGPFYEQFF.